The T cell receptor beta chain described here comes from a study of blood T cell repertoires in COVID-19. Study-level background: PBMCs, B-cell-depleted T cells, or T cells were the source of the cDNA or gDNA that made up the material.

In the authors' workflow: Amplifying reference gene primers gave estimates of nucleated cell counts. Profiling relied on immunoSEQ multiplex PCR, and the TCRdb table lists in-frame clones only, not all of them. D and trimming come from the DNA, and the V and J calls and clone size come from that table. The top ten hold 2% to 2.5% of the sample, which has 200,000 to 300,000 clones, approximately 90% seen once. Everyone who took part was roughly 18 to 95 years old, and they came from about two dozen US areas. The ends were cut back, 2 bases at V and 8 bases at J, with 9 bases in the middle. This CDR3 contains 11 residues. CDR1 and CDR2 (germline): SQVTM, ANQGSEA.

The TCR originated in a woman in her thirties or forties with acute COVID-19. Sequenced material: PBMCs or T cells enriched from blood (not recorded which). The chain combines TRBV29-1 with TRBJ1-2; D is ambiguous. The CDR3 nucleotides read TGCAGCGTTGAAAACCCTCGGGGCTACACCTTC. This gives the protein CSVENPRGYTF.